The clone carrying this TCR beta chain showed up many times. Its antigen is as yet unknown. The data were obtained in a study of identical twins. Trimming left V 0 bases short and J 8 bases short, with 14 bases between. The CDR3 extends over 15 amino acids. CDR1 and CDR2 (germline): MRHNA, SNTAGT. General study results and limits: Out-of-frame TCR alpha sharing observed in monozygotic twins exceeded model estimates.

The authors used template switching to add a universal primer site and gave cDNA unique molecular identifiers. TCRdb processed the 5' RACE reads anew with MiXCR; each CDR3 protein has one entry. The data hold 200,000 to 300,000 distinct CDR3 sequences, with about an eighth observed a single time. These data were also filed under a second study, of yellow fever vaccine responses in identical twins.

The sample taken for sequencing was memory (CD45RO+) T cells sorted from blood. The V and J genes are TRBV6-4 and TRBJ2-1; maybe TRBD1 (5 bases). The sequence was obtained from a woman between 18 and 30 years old in good health. The CDR3 here is CASSDSKGAMDEQFF. The DNA of the CDR3 is TGTGCCAGCAGTGACTCGAAAGGGGCTATGGATGAGCAGTTCTTC.